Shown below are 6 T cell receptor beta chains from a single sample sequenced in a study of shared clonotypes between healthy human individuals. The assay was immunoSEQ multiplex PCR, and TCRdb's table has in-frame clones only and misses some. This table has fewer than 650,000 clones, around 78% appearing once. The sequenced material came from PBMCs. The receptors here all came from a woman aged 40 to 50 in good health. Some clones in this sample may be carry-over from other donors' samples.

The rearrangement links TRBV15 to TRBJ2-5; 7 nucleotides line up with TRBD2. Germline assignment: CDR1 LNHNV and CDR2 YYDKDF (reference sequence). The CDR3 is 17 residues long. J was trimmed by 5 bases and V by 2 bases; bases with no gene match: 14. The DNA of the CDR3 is TGTGCCACCAGCAGATACCTAGAGCGGGAACTGGGGGAGACCCAGTACTTC. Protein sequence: CATSRYLERELGETQYF.

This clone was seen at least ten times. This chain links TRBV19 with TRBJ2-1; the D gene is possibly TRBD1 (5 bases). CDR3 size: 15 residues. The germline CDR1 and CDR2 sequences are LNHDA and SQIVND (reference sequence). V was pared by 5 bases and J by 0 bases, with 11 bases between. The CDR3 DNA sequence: TGTGCCAGTAGTGGGGCGGCCAGCTCCTACAATGAGCAGTTCTTC. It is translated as CASSGAASSYNEQFF.

This CDR3 is CASSPPKLPGGIAHEQFF. CDR3 nucleotides: TGTGCCAGCTCACCACCCAAGTTGCCAGGGGGCATTGCGCATGAGCAGTTCTTC. The V and J genes are TRBV18 and TRBJ2-1, with 8 bases lining up with TRBD1. Germline V gene data show CDR1 as KGHSH and CDR2 as LQKENI. This CDR3 region has 18 residues. With 0 bases clipped from V and 8 bases from J, the junction kept 15 bases outside the gene matches.

DNA for the CDR3: TGTGCCAGCAGCTTAGTGCAGGGGGCTCTCGAGCAGTACTTC. Translating gives CASSLVQGALEQYF. The chain is built from TRBV7-2 and TRBJ2-7, with TRBD1 matching over 8 bases. Per germline, CDR1 SGHTA and CDR2 FQGNSA. V trimming: 1 base; J trimming: 6 bases; junction bases outside the gene matches: 5. CDR3 length: 14 residues.

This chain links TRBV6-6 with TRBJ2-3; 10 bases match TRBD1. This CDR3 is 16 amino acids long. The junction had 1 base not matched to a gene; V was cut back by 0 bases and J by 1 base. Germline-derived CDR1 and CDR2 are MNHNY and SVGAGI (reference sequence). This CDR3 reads CASSYSGTGGTDTQYF. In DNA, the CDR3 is TGTGCCAGCAGTTACTCTGGGACAGGGGGCACAGATACGCAGTATTTT.

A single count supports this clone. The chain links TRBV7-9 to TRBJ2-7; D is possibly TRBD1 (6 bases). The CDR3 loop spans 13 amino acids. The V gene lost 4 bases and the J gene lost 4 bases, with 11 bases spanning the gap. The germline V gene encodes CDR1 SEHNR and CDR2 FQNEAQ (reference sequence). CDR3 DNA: TGTGCCAGCAGCTCAGGGGCTGGGTACGAGCAGTACTTC. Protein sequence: CASSSGAGYEQYF.